The next 19 T cell receptor beta chains were all read from a single sample in a study of identical twins. MiXCR was run by TCRdb on the 5' RACE reads, yielding one entry per CDR3 protein. The data hold some 1,700,000 distinct CDR3 sequences, with less than 35% observed a single time. The sequencing input was cord blood. The receptors come from a newborn girl in good health.

For this clonotype: A read error may be the cause here, since a much bigger clone is one base away. V is TRBV29-1 and J is TRBJ2-7; the D call may be TRBD1 or TRBD2 (6 bases each). The J call may not be correct, given that the DNA end is closer to TRBJ2-5. The CDR3 sequence is 12 residues long. In germline, CDR1 is SQVTM, CDR2 ANQGSEA. CDR3 residues: CSMRDMGKTQYF. CDR3 coding DNA: TGCAGCATGCGGGACATGGGGAAGACCCAGTACTTC.

The chain employs TRBV29-1 and TRBJ2-3, with a possible D match to TRBD2 (5 bases). The germline CDR1 and CDR2 sequences are SQVTM and ANQGSEA. V was clipped by 6 bases and J by 2 bases, with 15 bases between them. This CDR3 contains 14 residues. As DNA, the CDR3 is TGCAGCGTGACTACTAGACGTTCCACAGATACGCAGTATTTT. It specifies CSVTTRRSTDTQYF.

This clonotype was counted only a few times. CDR3 protein: CAIKEGQPGEQYF. The CDR3, as DNA: TGTGCCATCAAAGAGGGACAGCCCGGCGAGCAGTACTTC. This chain connects TRBV10-3 to TRBJ2-7, with 7 bases aligning to TRBD1. This CDR3 region has 13 residues. From germline, CDR1 is ENHRY and CDR2 SYGVKD. Unmatched junction bases numbered 9, after V lost 7 bases and J lost 6 bases.

A few counts support this clonotype. V is TRBV6-1 and J is TRBJ2-7, with D unresolved. The ends were cut back, 3 bases at V and 2 bases at J, with 11 bases in the middle. Germline CDR1 is MNHNS and CDR2 is SASEGT. The CDR3 has 14 residues. Here the CDR3 DNA reads TGTGCCAGCAGTGAGGCCGTGGGCCCCTACGAGCAGTACTTC. Encoded protein: CASSEAVGPYEQYF.

J is TRBJ1-2 and V is TRBV7-9; no firm D call. CDR1 is SEHNR, CDR2 FQNEAQ, per germline (reference sequence). The V and J ends lost 5 bases and 7 bases respectively, with 14 bases between them. This CDR3 contains 13 residues. CDR3 DNA sequence: TGTGCCAGCAGCCCCTCCGACATGGGTGGCTACACCTTC. Encoded protein: CASSPSDMGGYTF.

This clonotype has more than one count but fewer than ten. The chain couples TRBV11-2 to TRBJ2-4, with a tentative D call TRBD1 (7 bases). The CDR3 is made up of 18 amino acids. V was shortened by 0 bases and J by 8 bases, with 23 bases between the two germline ends. CDR1 and CDR2 from the germline V gene are SGHAT and FQNNGV. CDR3 loop: CASSLDRGAGRLTDIQYF. The CDR3 region has the DNA TGTGCCAGCAGCTTAGACAGGGGGGCAGGCAGGTTAACGGACATTCAGTACTTC.

The CDR3 loop is CASSPRATNQPQHF. As DNA, the CDR3 is TGTGCCAGCTCACCAAGGGCAACCAATCAGCCCCAGCATTTT. The chain carries TRBV18 and TRBJ1-5; D gene uncertain. CDR1 KGHSH and CDR2 LQKENI come from the germline V gene. The CDR3 covers 14 residues. V was clipped by 2 bases and J by 3 bases, with 8 bases between them.

This sequence joins TRBV20-1 and TRBJ2-4, with 9 positions matching TRBD2. CDR1 is DFQATT, CDR2 SNEGSKA, per germline (reference sequence). V was clipped by 0 bases and J by 3 bases; unmatched bases: 6. This CDR3 has 16 amino acids. This CDR3 is CSARELAGSLKNIQYF. The CDR3 DNA sequence: TGCAGTGCTAGAGAACTAGCGGGTTCCCTCAAAAACATTCAGTACTTC.

The chain links TRBV6-1 to TRBJ1-2; a weak D match, TRBD1 (5 bases). This CDR3 is 13 amino acids long. Germline-derived CDR1 and CDR2 are MNHNS and SASEGT. The ends were cut back, 7 bases at V and 1 base at J, with 10 bases in the middle. CDR3 sequence: CASNSGGNYGYTF. The CDR3 coding sequence is TGTGCCAGCAACTCGGGGGGTAACTATGGCTACACCTTC.

This clonotype was counted a few times. The chain carries TRBV20-1 and TRBJ2-7, with D possibly TRBD1 on 6 matching bases. With 0 bases removed from V and 3 bases from J, the gap between germline ends came to 15 bases. This CDR3 spans 15 amino acids. CDR1 DFQATT and CDR2 SNEGSKA come from the germline V gene (reference sequence). CDR3 protein: CSARDLGTPLYEQYF. The DNA of the CDR3 is TGCAGTGCTAGAGATCTCGGGACACCCCTCTACGAGCAGTACTTC.

This clonotype was seen only a few times. The rearrangement joins TRBV12-3 or TRBV12-4 to TRBJ2-3, with D possibly matching TRBD2 (6 bases). The CDR3 spans 15 residues. The V gene lost 1 base and the J gene lost 2 bases, with 10 bases spanning the gap. The CDR3 here is CASSLGRGLTDTQYF. The CDR3 coding sequence is TGTGCCAGCAGTTTAGGGCGGGGACTCACAGATACGCAGTATTTT.

This chain joins TRBV20-1 and TRBJ2-3, with 12 bases fitting TRBD2. Trimming took 2 bases from V and 5 from J; bases not matched to a gene: 8. Germline CDR1 is DFQATT and CDR2 is SNEGSKA (reference sequence). CDR3 size: 16 residues. CDR3 sequence reads: CSARRLAGGQRDTQYF. The CDR3 DNA reads as TGCAGTGCTAGACGCCTAGCGGGGGGGCAAAGAGATACGCAGTATTTT.

The count of this clonotype is one. This rearrangement joins TRBV20-1 to TRBJ2-3; TRBD2 aligns across 7 bases. Unmatched junction bases numbered 11, after V lost 6 bases and J lost 2 bases. The CDR3 is 15 residues long. Germline assignment: CDR1 DFQATT and CDR2 SNEGSKA (reference sequence). CDR3 amino acids: CSATWGGSFTDTQYF. DNA for the CDR3: TGCAGTGCAACCTGGGGCGGGAGTTTCACAGATACGCAGTATTTT.

In regard to this clonotype: Compared with germline, one end of the junction differs, possibly owing to a read error. V usage is TRBV20-1 and J usage is TRBJ2-5; TRBD2 matches at 10 bases. In germline, CDR1 is DFQATT, CDR2 SNEGSKA (reference sequence). The CDR3 contains 13 residues. The CDR3 protein is CGALAGDHNEQYF. For the CDR3, the DNA is TGCGGTGCGCTAGCGGGGGATCATAATGAGCAGTACTTC.

CDR3 in amino acids: CASVPRTGLLGNEQFF. CDR3 bases: TGTGCCAGCGTACCTCGGACAGGTCTTTTGGGCAATGAGCAGTTCTTC. The chain combines TRBV6-6 with TRBJ2-1; 7 bases are shared with TRBD1. The germline V gene encodes CDR1 MNHNY and CDR2 SVGAGI (reference sequence). Losses at the gene ends were 8 bases for V and 6 bases for J; bases not matched to a gene: 16. This CDR3 contains 16 residues.

This clonotype was detected many times. The CDR3 protein is CASSQSGDRMSYGYTF. The CDR3 DNA reads as TGTGCCAGCAGCCAGAGCGGCGACCGTATGAGCTATGGCTACACCTTC. The chain couples TRBV4-2 to TRBJ1-2, with D unclear. The germline V gene encodes CDR1 LGHNA and CDR2 YNFKEQ. The CDR3 runs to 16 residues. Between the trimmed V and J ends, which lost 3 bases and 4 bases, there was a span of 18 bases.

To note about this clonotype: A read error may produce the germline difference seen at one junction end. This rearrangement joins TRBV7-7 to TRBJ2-5; D possibly corresponds to TRBD2 (6 bases). CDR1 and CDR2 from the germline V gene are SSHAT and FNYEAQ (reference sequence). This CDR3 comprises 15 residues. As DNA, the CDR3 is TGTGCTAGCAGCTTAGCGGTGGGGGTAAAGGAGACCCAGTACTTC. This sequence encodes CASSLAVGVKETQYF.

About this clonotype: Mismatch with germline at one junction end may stem from a read error. The chain combines TRBV6-6 with TRBJ2-5, with 8 nucleotides matching TRBD2. Germline-derived CDR1 and CDR2 are MNHNY and SVGAGI (reference sequence). This CDR3 is 13 amino acids long. DNA of the CDR3: TGTGCCGGCAGTTCCGGGACTAGGGAGACCCAGTACTTC. It is translated as CAGSSGTRETQYF.

This sequence joins TRBV7-6 and TRBJ2-7; 8 bases fit TRBD2. V trimming: 3 bases; J trimming: 7 bases; junction bases outside the gene matches: 11. Per the germline V gene, CDR1 is SGHVS and CDR2 is FNYEAQ. CDR3 length: 15 amino acids. CDR3 loop: CASSFSGAPYNEQYF. The CDR3 DNA is TGTGCCAGCAGCTTTAGCGGGGCCCCCTACAATGAGCAGTACTTC.